The source of this T cell receptor beta chain is a study of T-cell reconstitution after alpha-beta-depleted transplantation in children. The study's findings and limits: Newly produced T cells mostly provided counts and TCRbeta diversity after one year, as hyperexpanded clones declined. The origin of high day-60 TCRbeta diversity in some patients lay in surviving recipient T cells and thymic progenitors. Reportedly, roughly two months post-transplant, alpha-beta T cells arose from several hundred expanded graft clones.

The table lists this clonotype with many counts. Its specificity is not known. Deletions cut 4 bases from V and 4 bases from J, with 5 bases between. The germline V gene has CDR1 MRHNA and CDR2 SNTAGT. The CDR3 is 12 amino acids. The library targeted TCRbeta and was prepared with unique molecular identifiers. Each CDR3 protein gets one entry after TCRdb re-called the PCR reads with MiXCR. The sample shows fewer than 250,000 distinct CDR3 sequences, around 7.8% of them seen only once. The receptor's source is a male patient aged 10-17 years who had a stem cell transplant for acute lymphoblastic leukemia, so the T cells may come from the graft donor. This chain uses TRBV6-4 with TRBJ2-1; D gene uncertain. Here the sequenced sample was PBMCs, mostly from graft donor cells, taken 180 days after TCRalphabeta/CD19-depleted stem cell transplant. The CDR3 here is CASSGGYNEQFF. Written as DNA, the CDR3 is TGTGCCAGCAGTGGTGGTTACAATGAGCAGTTCTTC.